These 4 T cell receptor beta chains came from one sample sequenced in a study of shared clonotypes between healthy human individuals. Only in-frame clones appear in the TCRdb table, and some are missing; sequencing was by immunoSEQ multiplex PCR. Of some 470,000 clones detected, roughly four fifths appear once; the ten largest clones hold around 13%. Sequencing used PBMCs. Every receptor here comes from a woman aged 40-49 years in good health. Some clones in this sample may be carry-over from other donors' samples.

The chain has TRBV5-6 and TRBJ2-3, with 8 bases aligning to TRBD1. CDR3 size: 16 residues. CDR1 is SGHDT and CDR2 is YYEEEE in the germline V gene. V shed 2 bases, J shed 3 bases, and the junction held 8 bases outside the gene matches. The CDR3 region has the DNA TGTGCCAGCAGCTTTATAGCCGGGACAGGTACAGATACGCAGTATTTT. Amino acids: CASSFIAGTGTDTQYF.

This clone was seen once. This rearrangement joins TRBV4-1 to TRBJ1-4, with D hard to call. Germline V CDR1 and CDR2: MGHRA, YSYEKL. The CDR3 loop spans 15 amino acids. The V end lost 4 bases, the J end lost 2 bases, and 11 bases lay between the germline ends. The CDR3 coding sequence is TGCGCCAGCAGCCCAGAGATCGGGACTAATGAAAAACTGTTTTTT. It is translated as CASSPEIGTNEKLFF.

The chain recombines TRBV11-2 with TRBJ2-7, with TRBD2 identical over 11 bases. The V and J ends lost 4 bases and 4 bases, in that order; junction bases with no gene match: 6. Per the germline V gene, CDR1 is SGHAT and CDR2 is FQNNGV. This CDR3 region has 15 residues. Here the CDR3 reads CASSSSLAGGYEQYF. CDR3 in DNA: TGTGCCAGCAGCTCCTCCCTAGCGGGAGGTTACGAGCAGTACTTC.

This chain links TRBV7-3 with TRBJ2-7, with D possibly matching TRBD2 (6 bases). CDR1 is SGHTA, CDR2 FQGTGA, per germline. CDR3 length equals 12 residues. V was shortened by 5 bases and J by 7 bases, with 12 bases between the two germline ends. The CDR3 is CASSHPGGEQYF. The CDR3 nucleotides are TGTGCCAGCAGCCACCCCGGGGGAGAGCAGTACTTC.